This T cell receptor beta chain was retrieved from a study of identical twins. Study-level points and caveats: Because invariant MAIT and iNKT cells could be present, zero-insertion analyses could be partly confounded.

This CDR3 spans 16 amino acids. The trim removed 6 bases at V and 4 bases at J, leaving 10 bases unmatched. The germline gives CDR1 SNHLY, CDR2 FYNNEI. Healthy Caucasians supplied all donations. Through template switching, a universal primer site was introduced, and the cDNA contained unique molecular identifiers. TCRdb reanalysed the 5' RACE reads using MiXCR and keeps one entry per CDR3 protein. In the table there are 500,000 or so distinct CDR3 sequences, approximately 22% of which are singletons. About this clonotype itself: Its antigen is still unknown.

These records were also assigned to another study, of T cells expressing NK-cell markers. That source notes: Researchers got TCR beta repertoires out of sorted CD3+CD56+NKG2C+, CD3+CD56+NKG2C- and CD3+CD56-NKG2C+ T cells.

This TCR came from a woman younger than 35 in good health. The chain links TRBV2 to TRBJ1-5, with TRBD1 matching over 9 bases. Sequenced: CD4+ T cells sorted from blood. The CDR3 sequence is CASRETGQGVNQPQHF. As DNA, the CDR3 is TGTGCCAGCAGGGAGACGGGACAGGGAGTAAATCAGCCCCAGCATTTT.